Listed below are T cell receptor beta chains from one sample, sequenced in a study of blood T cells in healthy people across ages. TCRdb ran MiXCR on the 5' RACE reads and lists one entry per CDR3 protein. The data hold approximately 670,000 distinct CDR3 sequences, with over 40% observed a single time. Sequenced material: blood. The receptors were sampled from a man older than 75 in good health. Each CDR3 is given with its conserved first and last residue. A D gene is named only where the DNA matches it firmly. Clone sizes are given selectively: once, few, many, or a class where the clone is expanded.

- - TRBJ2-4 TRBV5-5 TGTGCCAGCAGCCTACAGGCAGGGTCAACGATAGCCAAAAACATTCAGTACTTC CASSLQAGSTIAKNIQYF
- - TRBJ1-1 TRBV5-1 TGCGCCAGCAGCTTGGATGGGGGGTCGAACACTGAAGCTTTCTTT CASSLDGGSNTEAFF
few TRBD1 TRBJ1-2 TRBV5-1 TGCGCCAGCAGCTTTGGACAGGGGGATTCGTATGGCTACACCTTC CASSFGQGDSYGYTF
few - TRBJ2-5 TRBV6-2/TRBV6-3 TGTGCCAGTCGAAATGGGGGTGTAGGGACCCAGTACTTC CASRNGGVGTQYF
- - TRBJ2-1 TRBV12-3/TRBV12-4 TGTGCCAGCACAGACAGCTGGGGTGAGCAGTTCTTC CASTDSWGEQFF
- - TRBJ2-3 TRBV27 TGTGCCAGCAGTCGGACGCCGATCACAGATACGCAGTATTTT CASSRTPITDTQYF
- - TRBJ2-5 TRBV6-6 TGTGCCAGCAGTTACTGGCGAATAGAACAAGAGACCCAGTACTTC CASSYWRIEQETQYF
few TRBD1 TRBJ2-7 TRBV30 TGTGCCGGGGGACAGGGTCCCTACGAGCAGTACTTC CAGGQGPYEQYF
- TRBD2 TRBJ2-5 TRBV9 TGTGCCAGCAGCGTAGAACCAGGTGGACTAGCGGGAGGCGGGGAGCAGTACTTC CASSVEPGGLAGGGEQYF
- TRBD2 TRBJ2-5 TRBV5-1 TGCGCCAGCAGCCCGGAAGCGGGACGCTCTTCGGCCCAGTACTTC CASSPEAGRSSAQYF
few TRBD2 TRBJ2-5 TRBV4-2 TGTGCCAGCAGCCAACTCGACACTAGCGGGAGCACAGAGACCCAGTACTTC CASSQLDTSGSTETQYF
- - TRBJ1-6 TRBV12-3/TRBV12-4 TGTGCCAGCCGGCCCCCAGAGAATTCACCCCTCCACTTT CASRPPENSPLHF
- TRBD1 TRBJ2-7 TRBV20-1 TGCAGTGCGGACGGACAGGGGGACTACGAGCAGTACTTC CSADGQGDYEQYF
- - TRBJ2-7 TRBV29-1 TGCAGCGTTGATGACCTCACCGGGCAGTACTTC CSVDDLTGQYF
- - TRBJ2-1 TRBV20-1 TGCAGTGCTAGAGACCTGGACAGGACTAATCTTGGAGAGCAGTTCTTC CSARDLDRTNLGEQFF
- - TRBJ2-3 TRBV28 TGTGCCAGCAGAGGAGGGCAGGGGCAGGGAGATACGCAGTATTTT CASRGGQGQGDTQYF
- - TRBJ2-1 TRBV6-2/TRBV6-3 TGTGCCAGCTACGATTCAGGGCTAGACTACAATGAGCAGTTCTTC CASYDSGLDYNEQFF
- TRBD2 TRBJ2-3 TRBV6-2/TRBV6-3 TGTGCCAGCGGACTAGCTTTAACAGATACGCAGTATTTT CASGLALTDTQYF
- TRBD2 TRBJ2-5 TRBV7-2 TGTGCCAGCAGCCCTAGCCCCGGACAGGGACTAGCGGGAGGGCAACAGACCCAGTACTTC CASSPSPGQGLAGGQQTQYF
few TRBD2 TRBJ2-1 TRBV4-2 TGTGCCAGCAACCCCCGGGGGACTAGCGGGGGGGCCCTGAATGAGCAGTTCTTC CASNPRGTSGGALNEQFF
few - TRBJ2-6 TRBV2 TGTGCCAGCAGTTTTCAGTCTCCTGGGGCCAACGTCCTGACTTTC CASSFQSPGANVLTF
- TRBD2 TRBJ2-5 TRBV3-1 TGTGCCAGCAGCCCACTAGCGCGGGGAGAGACCCAGTACTTC CASSPLARGETQYF
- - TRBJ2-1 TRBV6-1 TGTGCCAGCAGATTAGCGGCGCAAAGGAATAATGAGCAGTTCTTC CASRLAAQRNNEQFF
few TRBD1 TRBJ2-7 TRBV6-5 TGTGCCAGCAGTTACACTAACAATAAACCGGGACAGCCGACCTACGAGCAGTACTTC CASSYTNNKPGQPTYEQYF
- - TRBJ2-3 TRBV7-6 TGTGCCAGCAGCTTAGGGGCTATTCTTAGCACAGATACGCAGTATTTT CASSLGAILSTDTQYF
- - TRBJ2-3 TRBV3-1 TGTGCCAGCAGCCAAGATTCAGGTGGAGCAGATACGCAGTATTTT CASSQDSGGADTQYF
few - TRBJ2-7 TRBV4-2 TGTGCCAGCAGCCAGGGCCGAACCGGGACACAGAGGCCCTACGAGCAGTACTTC CASSQGRTGTQRPYEQYF
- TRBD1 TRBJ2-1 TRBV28 TGTGCCAGCAGTCCATACCGTAGGGACAGGGTTTTTAAGAATGAGCAGTTCTTC CASSPYRRDRVFKNEQFF
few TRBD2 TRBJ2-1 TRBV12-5 TGTGCTAGTGGTTTGGCGACTAGCTCGGAGCAGTTCTTC CASGLATSSEQFF
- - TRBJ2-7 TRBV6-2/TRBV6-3 TGTGCCAGCAGTTTACCAGGGAGGAACGAGCAGTACTTC CASSLPGRNEQYF
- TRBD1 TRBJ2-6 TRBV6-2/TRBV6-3 TGTGCCAGCACGGGACAGGGGGCGGCTGGGGCCAACGTCCTGACTTTC CASTGQGAAGANVLTF
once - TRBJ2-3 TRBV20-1 TGCAGTGCTGGCCCTGAGGCAGATACGCAGTATTTT CSAGPEADTQYF
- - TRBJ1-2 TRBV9 TGTGCCAGCAGCGTAGACGGGACGGGGGGGGCTGAAGGCTACACCTTC CASSVDGTGGAEGYTF
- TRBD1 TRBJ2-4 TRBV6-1 TGTGCCAGCAGTGAATTTGGGGACAGGGGACAGAGTTTAGCCAAAAACATTCAGTACTTC CASSEFGDRGQSLAKNIQYF
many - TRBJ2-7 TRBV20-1 TGCAGTGCTAGAATTAGTTGGACCTACGAGCAGTACTTC CSARISWTYEQYF
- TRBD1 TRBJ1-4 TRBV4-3 TGCGCCAGCAGCCCCGGGGGTAGGGGACAGCAAAATGAAAAACTGTTTTTT CASSPGGRGQQNEKLFF
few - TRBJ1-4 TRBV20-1 TGCAGTGCCGCCGGGACTCACAATGAAAAACTGTTTTTT CSAAGTHNEKLFF
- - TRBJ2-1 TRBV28 TGTGCCAGCAGTTTAGGCCAGAGCCACAATGAGCAGTTCTTC CASSLGQSHNEQFF
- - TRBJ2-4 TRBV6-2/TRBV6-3 TGTGCCAGCAGTTACTCTCTAAGCAGCTCCGGACTAAACATTCAGTACTTC CASSYSLSSSGLNIQYF
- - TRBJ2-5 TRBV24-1 TGTGCCACCAGTGATCTCTTTCGGGGATCGGAGACCCAGTACTTC CATSDLFRGSETQYF
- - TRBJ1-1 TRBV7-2 TGTGCCAGCAGATTGGGACGGCAGAACACTGAAGCTTTCTTT CASRLGRQNTEAFF
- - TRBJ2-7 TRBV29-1 TGCAGCGTTGAATTTACGGGGCTCTCCGAGCAGTACTTC CSVEFTGLSEQYF
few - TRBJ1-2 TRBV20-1 TGCAGTGCTCCCCGGGAGAACTATGGCTACACCTTC CSAPRENYGYTF
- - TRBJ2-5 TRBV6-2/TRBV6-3 TGTGCCAGCAGTTACTCGACGGGCCAAGTTTACAATGAGCAGTACTTC CASSYSTGQVYNEQYF
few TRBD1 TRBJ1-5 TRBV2 TGTGCCAGCTCACAGGGGGTACATCAGCCCCAGCATTTT CASSQGVHQPQHF